The 14 T cell receptor beta chains in this list originate from one sample, sequenced in a study of a mutant IDH1 vaccine in newly diagnosed glioma. Time point noted: baseline, week 1 (first vaccination visit). Specified treatment: pre-vaccination baseline after standard-of-care therapy. The repertoire was sequenced with immunoSEQ multiplex PCR; TCRdb's copy has only in-frame clones and lacks some. The sample records over 55,000 clones, around 83% being singletons. Sequenced material: peripheral blood mononuclear cells (PBMCs), taken from a glioma patient treated with radiotherapy, temozolomide or both. Receptor source: a woman aged 18-35 years with glioma. Some clones in this sample may be carry-over from other donors' samples.

The chain employs TRBV7-9 and TRBJ1-3, with 7 bases lining up with TRBD1. Germline CDR1 and CDR2: SEHNR and FQNEAQ (reference sequence). The CDR3 totals 15 residues. The ends lost 4 bases at V and 7 bases at J; junction bases unmatched: 10. This CDR3 reads CASSSSTGRRNTIYF. As DNA, the CDR3 is TGTGCCAGCAGCTCCTCGACAGGGCGACGGAACACCATATATTTT. Full variable domain (outside the CDR3, taken from reference TRBV7-9 and TRBJ1-3): DTGVSQNPRHKITKRGQNVTFRCDPISEHNRLYWYRQTLGQGPEFLTYFQNEAQLEKSRLLSDRFSAERPKGSFSTLEIQRTEQGDSAMYLCASSSSTGRRNTIYFGEGSWLTVV.

The chain employs TRBV29-1 and TRBJ1-2, with D perhaps TRBD1 (5 bases). CDR1 is SQVTM, CDR2 ANQGSEA, per germline. Trimming shortened V by 2 bases and J by 1 base, and 11 bases separated the two germline ends. The CDR3 length is 14 residues. CDR3 nucleotides: TGCAGCGTTGAACCGGACACCCTTAACTATGGCTACACCTTC. Translating it yields CSVEPDTLNYGYTF.

The V gene is TRBV19, the J gene TRBJ1-5; 8 bases align to TRBD1. V dropped 6 bases and J dropped 2; count of bases not matched to a gene: 6. The CDR3 sequence is 15 residues long. Germline V gene data show CDR1 as LNHDA and CDR2 as SQIVND (reference sequence). In nucleotides, the CDR3 is TGTGCCAGTAGGTTGGACAGGGCCGGCAATCAGCCCCAGCATTTT. Amino acids: CASRLDRAGNQPQHF.

The rearrangement uses TRBV6-5 and TRBJ2-5; D unclear. The germline CDR1 and CDR2 sequences are MNHEY and SVGAGI. This CDR3 comprises 15 residues. Between the trimmed V and J ends, which lost 0 bases and 5 bases, there was a span of 13 bases. As DNA, the CDR3 is TGTGCCAGCAGTTACTCGGCCTCGGCTGGCGAGACCCAGTACTTC. Translating it yields CASSYSASAGETQYF.

This clone was detected a few times. The gene calls are TRBV7-6 and TRBJ1-2; D is undetermined. This CDR3 comprises 12 residues. Trimming took off 8 bases at V and 4 bases at J, with 11 bases between the two ends. The germline gives CDR1 SGHVS, CDR2 FNYEAQ. The CDR3 sequence is CASFLGGYGYTF. The CDR3 DNA reads TGTGCCAGCTTTCTAGGAGGCTATGGCTACACCTTC.

The CDR3 coding sequence is TGCGCCAGCAGCTTGGGTGACAAGGGGAGCAATCAGCCCCAGCATTTT. Encoded protein: CASSLGDKGSNQPQHF. The chain joins TRBV5-1 to TRBJ1-5, with a possible D match to TRBD1 (5 bases). V lost 0 bases to trimming and J lost 1 base, with 11 bases between them. The CDR3 totals 16 residues. Germline values: CDR1 SGHRS, CDR2 YFSETQ.

The chain has TRBV7-9 and TRBJ2-3; D is uncertain. Germline V gene sequence: CDR1 SEHNR, CDR2 FQNEAQ (reference sequence). This CDR3 is 17 amino acids long. Deletions cut 1 base from V and 2 bases from J, with 16 bases between. The CDR3 nucleotides read TGTGCCAGCAGCTTAGGAGGTTGGGCACCACTCACAGATACGCAGTATTTT. Translation gives CASSLGGWAPLTDTQYF.

This chain links TRBV14 with TRBJ2-5; 10 positions match TRBD1. Per the germline V gene, CDR1 is SGHDN and CDR2 is FVKESK. V trimming: 1 base; J trimming: 1 base; junction bases outside the gene matches: 6. This CDR3 has 17 amino acids. The CDR3 spells CASSQGARDRGQETQYF. In DNA form, the CDR3 reads TGTGCCAGCAGCCAAGGGGCCCGGGACAGGGGCCAAGAGACCCAGTACTTC.

The V gene is TRBV5-4, the J gene TRBJ1-6, with unresolved D. Germline-derived CDR1 and CDR2 are SGHNT and YYREEE (reference sequence). Trimming stripped 0 bases from V and 9 bases from J, with 13 bases between. This CDR3 spans 15 amino acids. CDR3 amino acids: CASSLDSYSGSPLHF. CDR3 nucleotides: TGTGCCAGCAGCTTGGACTCTTATTCGGGTTCACCCCTCCACTTT.

As DNA, the CDR3 is TGTGCCAGCAGCGCGCGGAGGGCTGAAGCTTTCTTT. Protein: CASSARRAEAFF. The chain is built from TRBV7-2 and TRBJ1-1, with D hard to call. V was shortened by 5 bases and J by 6 bases, with 10 bases between the two germline ends. This CDR3 has 12 amino acids. The V gene's germline CDR1 is SGHTA and CDR2 FQGNSA.

This chain's CDR3 is CASSTGDRAPNYGYTF. DNA of the CDR3: TGTGCCAGCAGCACCGGAGACAGGGCCCCTAACTATGGCTACACCTTC. The V gene is TRBV5-4, the J gene TRBJ1-2; TRBD1 aligns across 7 bases. Germline V CDR1 and CDR2: SGHNT, YYREEE (reference sequence). With V trimmed by 4 bases and J by 0 bases, 9 bases remained unmatched. CDR3 length: 16 amino acids. Together with reference TRBV5-4 and TRBJ1-2, the CDR3 gives the full variable domain: ETGVTQSPTHLIKTRGQQVTLRCSSQSGHNTVSWYQQALGQGPQFIFQYYREEENGRGNFPPRFSGLQFPNYSSELNVNALELDDSALYLCASSTGDRAPNYGYTFGSGTRLTVV.

This sequence joins TRBV29-1 and TRBJ2-2; tentative D call: TRBD1 (5 bases). V was trimmed by 3 bases and J by 1 base, leaving 6 bases between them. The germline CDR1 and CDR2 sequences are SQVTM and ANQGSEA. The CDR3 has 13 residues. The CDR3 region has the DNA TGCAGCGTTGATCAGGGGAACACCGGGGAGCTGTTTTTT. It is translated as CSVDQGNTGELFF.

The chain is built from TRBV5-1 and TRBJ2-7; D possibly corresponds to TRBD2 (5 bases). This CDR3 is built from 13 residues. V lost 4 bases and J 3 bases, leaving 11 bases between the germline ends. CDR1 is SGHRS, CDR2 YFSETQ, per germline. The CDR3 loop is CASSPGDVYEQYF. The CDR3 DNA is TGCGCCAGCAGCCCCGGGGATGTCTACGAGCAGTACTTC.

The gene calls are TRBV5-5 and TRBJ1-5, with 7 positions matching TRBD1. V lost 4 bases to trimming and J lost 4 bases; unmatched junction nucleotides: 5. The CDR3 has 14 residues. Germline-derived CDR1 and CDR2 are SGHKS and YYEKEE (reference sequence). The CDR3 protein is CASSLGQRNQPQHF. CDR3 nucleotides: TGTGCCAGCAGCCTGGGACAGCGAAATCAGCCCCAGCATTTT.